A selection of T cell receptor beta chains follows, all from one sample in a study of beta chain features in type 1 diabetes. TCRdb's copy holds only in-frame clones and misses some; the assay was immunoSEQ multiplex PCR. The sample has 150,000 to 190,000 clones, around 8% seen once; the top ten hold 0.55% to 0.65%. Material for sequencing was central memory CD4+ T cells from blood. The receptors stem from a man younger than 35 in good health. Each CDR3 is given with its conserved first and last residue. Fields, in order: CDR3 DNA, CDR3 protein, D gene, J gene, V gene, clone size. The D gene is left open where the match is weak. Size is stated for part of the rows, as once, few or many counts, or as a class when the clone is expanded.

TGCGCCAGCAGGACGACAGGGGGCGGCAATCAGCCCCAGCATTTT | CASRTTGGGNQPQHF | TRBD1 | TRBJ1-5 | TRBV10-2 | few
TGTGCCAGCAGCTTGAATGCGGGACAAGAGACCCAGTACTTC | CASSLNAGQETQYF | NA | TRBJ2-5 | TRBV4-2 | few
TGTGCCAGCAGCAGCCTGAGCCGGAAAAACATTCAGTACTTC | CASSSLSRKNIQYF | NA | TRBJ2-4 | TRBV7-9 | NA
TGTGCCATCAGTGAGGGGAACAGAGGTCTAGCGGGAGGACTACAAGAGACCCAGTACTTC | CAISEGNRGLAGGLQETQYF | TRBD2 | TRBJ2-5 | TRBV10-3 | NA
TGTGCCAGCAGTCGGACAGGATCCTACAATGAGCAGTTCTTC | CASSRTGSYNEQFF | TRBD1 | TRBJ2-1 | TRBV11-3 | few
TGTGCCAGCAGTTATACTAGCGGGGACAACAATGAGCAGTTCTTC | CASSYTSGDNNEQFF | TRBD2 | TRBJ2-1 | TRBV28 | NA
TGTGCCAGCAGTTACTCTCTGGGCGAGCAGTTCTTC | CASSYSLGEQFF | NA | TRBJ2-1 | TRBV6-6 | NA
TGTGCCAGCAGTTCTTCTTACGAGCAGTACTTC | CASSSSYEQYF | NA | TRBJ2-7 | TRBV28 | NA
TGTGCCATCAGCGGGGACACTGAAGCTTTCTTT | CAISGDTEAFF | NA | TRBJ1-1 | TRBV10-3 | NA
TGTGCCATCAGTGACCGTGCGGGCCAAAACACTGAAGCTTTCTTT | CAISDRAGQNTEAFF | NA | TRBJ1-1 | TRBV10-3 | NA
TGTGCCAGCAGCTTACGGGGTCAGCCCCAGCATTTT | CASSLRGQPQHF | NA | TRBJ1-5 | TRBV7-2 | NA
TGTGCCAGCAGCTTAGACCGCGCAGCGGGGGGCGCTGAGCAGTTCTTC | CASSLDRAAGGAEQFF | TRBD2 | TRBJ2-1 | TRBV7-2 | NA
TGTGCCAGCAGCTTAATTGGGACTAGCGTCTTGAGCTCCTACAATGAGCAGTTCTTC | CASSLIGTSVLSSYNEQFF | TRBD2 | TRBJ2-1 | TRBV7-3 | few
TGTGCCAGCAGTGCATCCAGGGCCGCCTTTAGCACAGATACGCAGTATTTT | CASSASRAAFSTDTQYF | NA | TRBJ2-3 | TRBV27 | NA
TGCGCCAGCAGCCAAGATCCAGGGGGTCTCAGTGGAACAGATACGCAGTATTTT | CASSQDPGGLSGTDTQYF | TRBD1 | TRBJ2-3 | TRBV4-3 | few